The 12 T cell receptor beta chains listed next were all sequenced from one sample in a study of blood T cell repertoires in COVID-19. Libraries were prepared by immunoSEQ multiplex PCR; TCRdb keeps only in-frame clonotypes and omits some of them. The sample holds some 250,000 clones, about four fifths seen once. Sample: peripheral blood. The source is a woman older than 75 with acute or convalescent COVID-19.

The chain carries TRBV28 and TRBJ2-7; the D is unclear. V lost 2 bases and J 7 bases, leaving 6 bases between the germline ends. The CDR3 runs 11 residues. CDR1 is MDHEN, CDR2 SYDVKM, per germline. CDR3 bases: TGTGCCAGCAGTTTACGGAGAGAGCAGTACTTC. It codes for CASSLRREQYF.

The CDR3 DNA follows: TGTGCCAGCAGTGTTTGGGGGCTGGCGGAGACCCAGTACTTC. Its translation: CASSVWGLAETQYF. This chain connects TRBV2 to TRBJ2-5; D might be TRBD1 (6 bases). The V end lost 4 bases, the J end lost 5 bases, and 14 bases lay between the germline ends. The CDR3 sequence is 14 residues long. Per germline, CDR1 SNHLY and CDR2 FYNNEI.

V is TRBV6-5 and J is TRBJ2-1, with 9 bases lining up with TRBD1. This CDR3 spans 13 amino acids. Germline lookup yields CDR1 MNHEY and CDR2 SVGAGI. J lost 9 bases, V lost 8 bases, and 8 bases had no gene match. In nucleotides, the CDR3 is TGTGCCAGCGGGGACAGGGCTTTGTTTGAGCAGTTCTTC. This encodes CASGDRALFEQFF.

The chain links TRBV28 to TRBJ1-6, with D possibly TRBD1 on 5 matching bases. The length of the CDR3 is 14 residues. In germline, CDR1 is MDHEN, CDR2 SYDVKM. The V end was cut by 0 bases, the J end by 8 bases, with 8 bases between. The CDR3 loop is CASSLWTEDSPLHF. For the CDR3, the DNA is TGTGCCAGCAGTTTATGGACAGAGGATTCACCCCTCCACTTT.

This chain connects TRBV18 to TRBJ2-6, with D possibly matching TRBD1 (6 bases). With 0 bases removed from V and 2 bases from J, the gap between germline ends came to 11 bases. Germline V lookup: CDR1 KGHSH, CDR2 LQKENI. This CDR3 contains 17 residues. The CDR3 sequence is CASSPPDSWAGANVLTF. The CDR3 DNA sequence: TGTGCCAGCTCACCACCGGACAGTTGGGCTGGGGCCAACGTCCTGACTTTC.

The chain has TRBV27 and TRBJ1-1; D gene unclear. V was cut by 1 base and J by 4 bases, with 10 bases left in between. Germline V lookup: CDR1 MNHEY, CDR2 SMNVEV (reference sequence). There are 14 residues in the CDR3. The CDR3 nucleotides are TGTGCCAGCAGTTTATTCGAAGCGTCCACTGAAGCTTTCTTT. It translates to CASSLFEASTEAFF.

The chain uses TRBV6-1 and TRBJ2-6; 9 bases agree with TRBD1. CDR3 length equals 21 residues. The germline V gene encodes CDR1 MNHNS and CDR2 SASEGT. V shed 2 bases, J shed 0 bases, and the junction held 14 bases outside the gene matches. The CDR3 reads CASSERSPGTGRSSGANVLTF. The CDR3, as DNA: TGTGCCAGCAGTGAAAGAAGCCCCGGGACAGGGAGGTCCTCTGGGGCCAACGTCCTGACTTTC.

This clone was seen at least ten times. The rearrangement uses TRBV3-1 (or the pseudogene TRBV3-2) and TRBJ2-3; D is unclear. The CDR3 sequence is 14 residues long. The V and J ends lost 1 base and 2 bases respectively, with 7 bases between them. Germline lookup yields CDR1 LGHDT and CDR2 YNNKEL (reference sequence). CDR3 bases: TGTGCCAGCAGCCAAGTGGCCCACACAGATACGCAGTATTTT. Its protein product is CASSQVAHTDTQYF.

This clone was counted only a few times. The chain employs TRBV14 and TRBJ1-6; D might be TRBD1 (5 bases). Germline lookup yields CDR1 SGHDN and CDR2 FVKESK. Trimming left V 1 base short and J 9 bases short, with 13 bases between. The CDR3 sequence is 15 residues long. CDR3: CASSQGTAGGSPLHF. CDR3 bases: TGTGCCAGCAGCCAAGGAACAGCCGGGGGTTCACCCCTCCACTTT. Together with reference TRBV14 and TRBJ1-6, the CDR3 gives the full variable domain: EAGVTQFPSHSVIEKGQTVTLRCDPISGHDNLYWYRRVMGKEIKFLLHFVKESKQDESGMPNNRFLAERTGGTYSTLKVQPAELEDSGVYFCASSQGTAGGSPLHFGNGTRLTVT.

The J gene is TRBJ2-2, the V gene TRBV7-6; 9 nucleotides align to TRBD1. Losses at the gene ends were 3 bases for V and 2 bases for J; bases not matched to a gene: 7. Germline V lookup: CDR1 SGHVS, CDR2 FNYEAQ. The CDR3 consists of 17 residues. CDR3 in DNA: TGTGCCAGCAGCTTTAGCTACAGGGGGCCTAACACCGGGGAGCTGTTTTTT. It specifies CASSFSYRGPNTGELFF.

This chain connects TRBV6-5 to TRBJ1-1; D possibly corresponds to TRBD1 (6 bases). The V end lost 0 bases, the J end lost 1 base, and 9 bases lay between the germline ends. Germline CDR1 and CDR2: MNHEY and SVGAGI. The CDR3 spans 15 residues. CDR3 amino acids: CASSYSQGGNTEAFF. The CDR3, as DNA: TGTGCCAGCAGTTACTCACAGGGCGGGAACACTGAAGCTTTCTTT.

The V gene is TRBV5-3, the J gene TRBJ2-2; 9 bases match TRBD1. Being an ORF, TRBV5-3 has a function that is uncertain. With V trimmed by 4 bases and J by 4 bases, 8 bases remained unmatched. The CDR3 has 16 residues. Written as DNA, the CDR3 is TGTGCCAGAAGCCAACCGGGACAGGGTTTCACCGGGGAGCTGTTTTTT. This codes for CARSQPGQGFTGELFF.